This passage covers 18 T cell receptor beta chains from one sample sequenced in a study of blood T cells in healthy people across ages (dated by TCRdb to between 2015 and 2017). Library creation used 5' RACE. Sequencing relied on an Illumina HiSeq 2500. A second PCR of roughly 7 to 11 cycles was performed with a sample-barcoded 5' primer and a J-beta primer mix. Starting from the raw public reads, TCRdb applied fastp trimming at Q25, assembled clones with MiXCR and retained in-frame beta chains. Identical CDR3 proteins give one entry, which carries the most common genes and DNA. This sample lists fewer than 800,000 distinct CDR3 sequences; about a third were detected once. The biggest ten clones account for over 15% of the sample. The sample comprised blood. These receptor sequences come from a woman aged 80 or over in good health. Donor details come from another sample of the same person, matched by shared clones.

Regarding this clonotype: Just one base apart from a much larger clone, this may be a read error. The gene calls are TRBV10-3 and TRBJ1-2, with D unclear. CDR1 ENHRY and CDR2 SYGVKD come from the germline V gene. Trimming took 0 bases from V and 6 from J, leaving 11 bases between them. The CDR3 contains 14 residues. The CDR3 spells CAISESNTNNGYTF. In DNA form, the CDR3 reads TGTGCCATCAGTGAGTCGAACACCAATAATGGCTACACCTTC.

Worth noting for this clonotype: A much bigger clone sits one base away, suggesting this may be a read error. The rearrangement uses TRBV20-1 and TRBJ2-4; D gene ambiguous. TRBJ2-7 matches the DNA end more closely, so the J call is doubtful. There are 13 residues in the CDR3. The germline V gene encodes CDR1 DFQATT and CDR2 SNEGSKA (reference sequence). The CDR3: CSARHSMVREQYF. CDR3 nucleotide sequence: TGCAGTGCTAGACATTCGATGGTTCGCGAGCAGTACTTC.

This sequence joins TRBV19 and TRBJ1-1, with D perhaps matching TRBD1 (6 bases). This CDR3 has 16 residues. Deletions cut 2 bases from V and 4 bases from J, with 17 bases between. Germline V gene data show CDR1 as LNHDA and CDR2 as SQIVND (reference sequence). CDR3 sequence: CASSILFQGRGTEAFF. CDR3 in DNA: TGTGCCAGTAGTATATTGTTCCAGGGGAGAGGCACTGAAGCTTTCTTT.

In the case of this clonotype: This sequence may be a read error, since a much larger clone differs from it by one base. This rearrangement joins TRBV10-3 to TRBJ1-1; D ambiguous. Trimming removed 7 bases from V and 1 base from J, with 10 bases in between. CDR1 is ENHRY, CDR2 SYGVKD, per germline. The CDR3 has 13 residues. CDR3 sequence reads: CAITPEQNTEAFF. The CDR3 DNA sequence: TGTGCCATCACCCCAGAGCAGAACACTGAAGCTTTCTTT.

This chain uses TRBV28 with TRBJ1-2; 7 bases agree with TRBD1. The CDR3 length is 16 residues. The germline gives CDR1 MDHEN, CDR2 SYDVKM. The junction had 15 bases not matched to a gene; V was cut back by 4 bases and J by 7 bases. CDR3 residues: CASSSADRADGGGYTF. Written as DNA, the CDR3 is TGTGCCAGCAGTTCGGCCGACAGGGCCGATGGGGGTGGCTACACCTTC.

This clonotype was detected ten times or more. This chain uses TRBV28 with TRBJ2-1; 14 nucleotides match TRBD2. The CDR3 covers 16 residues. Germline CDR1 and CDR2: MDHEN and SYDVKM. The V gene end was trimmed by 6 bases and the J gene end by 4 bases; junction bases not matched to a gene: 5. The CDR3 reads CASRGLAGGVYNEQFF. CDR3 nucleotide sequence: TGTGCCAGCAGAGGACTAGCGGGGGGCGTTTACAATGAGCAGTTCTTC.

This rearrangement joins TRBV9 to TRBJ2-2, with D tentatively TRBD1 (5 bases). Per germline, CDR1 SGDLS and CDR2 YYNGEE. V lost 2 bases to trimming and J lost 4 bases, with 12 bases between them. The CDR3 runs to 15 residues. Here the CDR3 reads CASSVRAQGTGELFF. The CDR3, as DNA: TGTGCCAGCAGCGTCCGGGCCCAGGGCACCGGGGAGCTGTTTTTT.

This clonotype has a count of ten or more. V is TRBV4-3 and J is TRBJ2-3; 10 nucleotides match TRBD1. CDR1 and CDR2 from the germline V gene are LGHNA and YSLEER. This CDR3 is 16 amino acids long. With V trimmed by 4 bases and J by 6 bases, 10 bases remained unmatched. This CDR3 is CASSRAHGQGEDTQYF. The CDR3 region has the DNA TGCGCCAGCAGCCGAGCTCACGGACAGGGGGAGGATACGCAGTATTTT.

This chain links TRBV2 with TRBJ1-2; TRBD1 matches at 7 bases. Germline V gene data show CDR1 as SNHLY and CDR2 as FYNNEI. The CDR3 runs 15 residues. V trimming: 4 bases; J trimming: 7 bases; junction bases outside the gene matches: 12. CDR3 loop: CASSVDRDRSCGYTF. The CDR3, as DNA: TGTGCCAGCAGTGTTGACCGGGACAGAAGCTGTGGCTACACCTTC.

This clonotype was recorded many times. CDR3 residues: CASSSPGQAYGYTF. The CDR3 DNA sequence: TGTGCCAGCAGTTCTCCGGGACAGGCCTATGGCTACACCTTC. The rearrangement uses TRBV6-2 or TRBV6-3 and TRBJ1-2; 8 bases line up with TRBD1. This CDR3 has 14 amino acids. CDR1 is MNHEY and CDR2 is SVGEGT in the germline V gene. Trimming cost V 4 bases and J 4 bases; bases outside gene matches: 5.

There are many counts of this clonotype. CDR3 region: CASKASGGIYEQYF. CDR3 nucleotides: TGTGCCAGCAAGGCTAGCGGGGGAATCTACGAGCAGTACTTC. This rearrangement joins TRBV28 to TRBJ2-7; 10 nucleotides match TRBD2. CDR3 length equals 14 residues. The germline V gene has CDR1 MDHEN and CDR2 SYDVKM. V lost 7 bases, J lost 3 bases, and 6 bases stayed unmatched.

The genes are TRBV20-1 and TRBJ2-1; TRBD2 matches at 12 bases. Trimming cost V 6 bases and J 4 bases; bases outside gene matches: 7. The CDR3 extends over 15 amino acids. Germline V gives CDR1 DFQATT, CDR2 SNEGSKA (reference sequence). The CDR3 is CSAQAGLAGYNEQFF. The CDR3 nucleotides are TGCAGTGCCCAGGCTGGACTAGCGGGATACAATGAGCAGTTCTTC.

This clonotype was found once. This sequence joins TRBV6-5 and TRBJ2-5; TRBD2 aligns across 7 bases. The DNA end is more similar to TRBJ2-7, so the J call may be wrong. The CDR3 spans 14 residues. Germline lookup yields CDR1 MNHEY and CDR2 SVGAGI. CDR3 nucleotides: TGTGCCAACAGCCTCGGGAGGCATCTCGGCGAGCAGTACTTC. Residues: CANSLGRHLGEQYF.

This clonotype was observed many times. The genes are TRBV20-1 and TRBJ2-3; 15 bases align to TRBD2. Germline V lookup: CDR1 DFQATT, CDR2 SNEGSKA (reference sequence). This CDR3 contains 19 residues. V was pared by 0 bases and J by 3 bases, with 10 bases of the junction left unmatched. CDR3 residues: CSARDWTSGGAVYTDTQYF. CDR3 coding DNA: TGCAGTGCTAGAGATTGGACTAGCGGGGGGGCCGTATATACAGATACGCAGTATTTT.

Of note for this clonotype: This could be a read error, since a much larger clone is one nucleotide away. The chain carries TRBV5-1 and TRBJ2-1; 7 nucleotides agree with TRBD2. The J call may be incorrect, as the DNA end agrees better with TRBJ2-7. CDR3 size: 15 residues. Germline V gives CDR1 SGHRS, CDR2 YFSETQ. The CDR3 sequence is CASSLEAGQYNEQYF. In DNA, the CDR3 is TGCGCCAGCAGCTTGGAAGCGGGGCAGTACAATGAGCAGTACTTC.

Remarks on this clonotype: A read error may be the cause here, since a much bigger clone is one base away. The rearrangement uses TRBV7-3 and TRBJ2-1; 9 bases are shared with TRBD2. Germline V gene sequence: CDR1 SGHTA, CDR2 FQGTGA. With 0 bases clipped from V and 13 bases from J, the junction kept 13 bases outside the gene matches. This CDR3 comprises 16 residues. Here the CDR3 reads CASSLTAASGAETQFF. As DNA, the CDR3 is TGTGCCAGCAGCTTAACAGCGGCTAGCGGGGCAGAGACCCAGTTCTTC.

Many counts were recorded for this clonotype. CDR3 nucleotide sequence: TGCAGTGCTAGCTATAGCGGGGGGGCTAGGGAGCAGTTCTTC. Its translation: CSASYSGGAREQFF. The gene calls are TRBV20-1 and TRBJ2-1; 11 nucleotides agree with TRBD2. This CDR3 has 14 amino acids. With V trimmed by 3 bases and J by 10 bases, 8 bases remained unmatched. CDR1 DFQATT and CDR2 SNEGSKA come from the germline V gene (reference sequence).

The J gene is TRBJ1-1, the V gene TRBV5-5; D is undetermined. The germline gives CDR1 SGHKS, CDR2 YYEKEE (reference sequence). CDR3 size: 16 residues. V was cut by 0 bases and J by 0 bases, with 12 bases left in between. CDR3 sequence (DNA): TGTGCCAGCAGCTTGGTATTACGGAGTATGAACACTGAAGCTTTCTTT. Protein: CASSLVLRSMNTEAFF.